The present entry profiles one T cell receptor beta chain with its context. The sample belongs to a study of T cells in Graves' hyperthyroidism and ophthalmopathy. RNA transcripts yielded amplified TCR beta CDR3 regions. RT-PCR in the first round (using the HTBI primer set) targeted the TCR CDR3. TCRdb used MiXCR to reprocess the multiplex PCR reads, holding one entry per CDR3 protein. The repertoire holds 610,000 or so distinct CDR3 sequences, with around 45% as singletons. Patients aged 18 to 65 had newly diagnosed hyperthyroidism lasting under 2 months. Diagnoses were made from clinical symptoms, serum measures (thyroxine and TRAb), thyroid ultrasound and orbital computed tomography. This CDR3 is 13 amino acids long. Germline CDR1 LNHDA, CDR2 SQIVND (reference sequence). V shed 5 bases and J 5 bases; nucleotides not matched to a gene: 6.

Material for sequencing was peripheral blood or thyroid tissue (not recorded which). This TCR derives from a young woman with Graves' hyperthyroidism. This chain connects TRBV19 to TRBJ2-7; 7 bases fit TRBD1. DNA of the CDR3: TGTGCCAGTAGTTCGACAGGGAAGCACGAGCAGTACTTC. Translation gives CASSSTGKHEQYF.